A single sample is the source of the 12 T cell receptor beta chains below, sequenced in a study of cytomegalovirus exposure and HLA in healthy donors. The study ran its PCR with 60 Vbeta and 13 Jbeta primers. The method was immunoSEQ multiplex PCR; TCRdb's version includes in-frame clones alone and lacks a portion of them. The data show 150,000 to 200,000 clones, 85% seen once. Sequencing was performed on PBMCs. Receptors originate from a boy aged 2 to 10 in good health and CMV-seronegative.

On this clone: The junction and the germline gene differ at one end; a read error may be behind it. CDR3 nucleotides: TGTTCCAGCAGCTCTAGCGCCTCCTACGAGCAGTACTTC. Its protein is CSSSSSASYEQYF. The V gene is TRBV7-9, the J gene TRBJ2-7; possible D gene TRBD2, 6 bases. Germline V gives CDR1 SEHNR, CDR2 FQNEAQ (reference sequence). This CDR3 has 13 amino acids.

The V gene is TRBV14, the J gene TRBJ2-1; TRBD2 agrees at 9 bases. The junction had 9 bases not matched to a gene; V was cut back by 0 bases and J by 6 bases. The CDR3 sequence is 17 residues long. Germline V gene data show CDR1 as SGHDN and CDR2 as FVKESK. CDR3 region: CASSQDRVAGGPNEQFF. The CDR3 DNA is TGTGCCAGCAGCCAAGACAGGGTGGCGGGGGGGCCCAATGAGCAGTTCTTC.

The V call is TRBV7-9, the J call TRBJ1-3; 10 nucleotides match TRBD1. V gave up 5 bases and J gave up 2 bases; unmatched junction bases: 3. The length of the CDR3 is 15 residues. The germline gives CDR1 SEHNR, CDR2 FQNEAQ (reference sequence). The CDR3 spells CASSRQGAAGNTIYF. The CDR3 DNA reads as TGTGCCAGCAGCCGACAGGGGGCTGCTGGAAACACCATATATTTT. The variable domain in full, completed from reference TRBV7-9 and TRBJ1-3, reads DTGVSQNPRHKITKRGQNVTFRCDPISEHNRLYWYRQTLGQGPEFLTYFQNEAQLEKSRLLSDRFSAERPKGSFSTLEIQRTEQGDSAMYLCASSRQGAAGNTIYFGEGSWLTVV.

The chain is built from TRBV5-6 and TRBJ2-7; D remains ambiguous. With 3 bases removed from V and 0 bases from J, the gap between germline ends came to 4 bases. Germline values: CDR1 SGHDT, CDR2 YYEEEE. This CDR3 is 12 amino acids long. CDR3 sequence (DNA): TGTGCCAGCAGCTCAATCTCCTACGAGCAGTACTTC. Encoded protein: CASSSISYEQYF.

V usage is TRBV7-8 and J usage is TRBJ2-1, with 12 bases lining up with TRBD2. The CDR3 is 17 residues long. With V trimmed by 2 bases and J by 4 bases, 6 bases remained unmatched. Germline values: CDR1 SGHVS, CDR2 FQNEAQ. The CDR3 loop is CASSLFTSGRRYNEQFF. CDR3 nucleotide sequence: TGTGCCAGCAGCTTATTCACTAGCGGGAGGAGGTACAATGAGCAGTTCTTC.

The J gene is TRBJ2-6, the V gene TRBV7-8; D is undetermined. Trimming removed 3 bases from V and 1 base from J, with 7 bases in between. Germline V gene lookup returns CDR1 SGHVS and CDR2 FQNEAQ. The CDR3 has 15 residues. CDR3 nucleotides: TGTGCCAGCAGCTTCCTGAGGTCTGGGGCCAACGTCCTGACTTTC. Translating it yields CASSFLRSGANVLTF.

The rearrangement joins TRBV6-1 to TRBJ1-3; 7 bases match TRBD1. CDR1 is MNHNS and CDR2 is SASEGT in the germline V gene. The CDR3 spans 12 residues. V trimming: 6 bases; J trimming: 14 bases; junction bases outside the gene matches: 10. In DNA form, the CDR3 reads TGTGCCAGCAGACTATGGGACAGTCGTGTATATTTT. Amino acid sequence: CASRLWDSRVYF.

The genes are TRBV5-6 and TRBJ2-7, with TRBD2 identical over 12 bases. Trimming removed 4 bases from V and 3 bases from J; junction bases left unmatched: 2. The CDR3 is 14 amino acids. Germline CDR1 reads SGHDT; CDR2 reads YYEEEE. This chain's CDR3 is CASSPLAGGYEQYF. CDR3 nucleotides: TGTGCCAGCAGCCCACTAGCGGGAGGCTACGAGCAGTACTTC.

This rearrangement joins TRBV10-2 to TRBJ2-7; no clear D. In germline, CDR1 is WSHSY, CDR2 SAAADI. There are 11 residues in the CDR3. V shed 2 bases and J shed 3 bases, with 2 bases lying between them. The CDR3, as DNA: TGCGCCAGCAGTGAGAACTACGAGCAGTACGTC. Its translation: CASSENYEQYV.

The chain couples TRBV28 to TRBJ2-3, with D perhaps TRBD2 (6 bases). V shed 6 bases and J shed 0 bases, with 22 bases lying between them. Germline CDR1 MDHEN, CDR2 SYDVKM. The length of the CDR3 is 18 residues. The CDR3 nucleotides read TGTGCCAGCAGCCGAGGGAGGTCGATCCTCTCTAGCACAGATACGCAGTATTTT. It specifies CASSRGRSILSSTDTQYF.

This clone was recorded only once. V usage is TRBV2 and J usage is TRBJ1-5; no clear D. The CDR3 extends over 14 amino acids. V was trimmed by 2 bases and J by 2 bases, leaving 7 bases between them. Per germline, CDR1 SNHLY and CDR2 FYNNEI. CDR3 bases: TGTGCCAGCAGTGAACAGGTTGGCAATCAGCCCCAGCATTTT. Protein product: CASSEQVGNQPQHF. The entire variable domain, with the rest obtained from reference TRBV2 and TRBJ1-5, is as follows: EPEVTQTPSHQVTQMGQEVILRCVPISNHLYFYWYRQILGQKVEFLVSFYNNEISEKSEIFDDQFSVERPDGSNFTLKIRSTKLEDSAMYFCASSEQVGNQPQHFGDGTRLSIL.

The CDR3 DNA sequence: TGTGCCAGTAGTATAGAACAGACGAACACCGGGGAGCTGTTTTTT. Residues: CASSIEQTNTGELFF. The chain joins TRBV19 to TRBJ2-2; D gene uncertain. Trimming took off 0 bases at V and 0 bases at J, with 5 bases between the two ends. CDR3 length equals 15 residues. Germline CDR1 is LNHDA and CDR2 is SQIVND (reference sequence).